This T cell receptor beta chain was documented in a study of blood T cell repertoires in COVID-19. Across the study: Italy, Spain and the United States were the sources of the convalescent and acute COVID-19 samples. From T cells, B-cell-depleted T cells, or PBMCs came the material, which was cDNA or gDNA.

Study processing details: Reference gene primers were amplified, and this amplification served to estimate nucleated cell counts. The protocol was immunoSEQ multiplex PCR, while the TCRdb copy is restricted to in-frame clones and leaves out a portion. V, J and clone size were drawn from that table, and D and trimming were deduced from the DNA. The data contain 45,000 to 50,000 clones, about 77% of them seen just once; the ten biggest clones take up less than 20%. A single count supports this clone. The germline V and J ends were trimmed by 5 bases and 1 base, with 10 bases remaining between them. The CDR3 has 14 amino acids. Looked up from germline, CDR1 is SGHRS and CDR2 is YFSETQ.

The material sequenced was peripheral blood. This chain connects TRBV5-1 to TRBJ1-3; the D gene is possibly TRBD1 (6 bases). This receptor was identified in a human donor with active or convalescent COVID-19. The donor label of this sample is uncertain. CDR3 sequence (DNA): TGCGCCAGCAGGAATACAGGGTCTGGAAACACCATATATTTT. This sequence encodes CASRNTGSGNTIYF.